A selection of T cell receptor beta chains follows, all from one sample in a study of early T cells in non-severe SARS-CoV-2 infection. TCRdb processed the 5' RACE reads anew with MiXCR; each CDR3 protein has one entry. This table holds 45,000 or so distinct CDR3 sequences, roughly 7% found once. Sequencing used whole blood. The receptors were gathered from an adult who was a healthcare worker with PCR-confirmed SARS-CoV-2 infection or an uninfected control (not recorded which). CDR3s include the opening cysteine and the closing phenylalanine or tryptophan. The D gene is left open where the match is weak. For some rows the clone size is stated as once, few or many, or as a class when expanded; others skip it.

cdr3_nt | cdr3_aa | clone_size | v_call | d_call | j_call
TGTGCCAGCAGTGTACTTAACATTCAGTACTTC | CASSVLNIQYF | few | TRBV7-9 | NA | TRBJ2-4
TGTGCCAGCAGCCGGGATGGAGGAAATCAGCCCCAGCATTTT | CASSRDGGNQPQHF | many | TRBV7-2 | NA | TRBJ1-5
TGCAGCGTTGGACAGGACAGTTCCGAAAAACTGTTTTTT | CSVGQDSSEKLFF | few | TRBV29-1 | NA | TRBJ1-4
TGTGCCAGCACGTCAAGGGGGGATCAGCCCCAGCATTTT | CASTSRGDQPQHF | few | TRBV28 | NA | TRBJ1-5
TGTGCCAGCAGCCATACCAGGGGGCACGGTGAGCAGTTCTTC | CASSHTRGHGEQFF | many | TRBV3-1 | TRBD1 | TRBJ2-1
TGTGCCAGCAAAACGATGGGGGTGAACACTGAAGCTTTCTTT | CASKTMGVNTEAFF | few | TRBV5-5 | NA | TRBJ1-1
TGTGCCAGCAGCCACCGGGTAAGCGGGGGGAGCACAGATACGCAGTATTTT | CASSHRVSGGSTDTQYF | many | TRBV3-1 | TRBD2 | TRBJ2-3
TGTGCCAGCAGCACTGGTATTTGGGGACCTCGAGACAATGAGCAGTTCTTC | CASSTGIWGPRDNEQFF | many | TRBV5-6 | NA | TRBJ2-1
TGTGCCAGCAGTCAACTCCAGGGGGGATGGACAGATACGCAGTATTTT | CASSQLQGGWTDTQYF | few | TRBV6-2/TRBV6-3 | NA | TRBJ2-3
TGTGCCACCCAGGGGGGTATCGGAACGTCTCGGTCACCCCTCCACTTT | CATQGGIGTSRSPLHF | many | TRBV3-1 | TRBD1 | TRBJ1-6
TGCAGTGCTCTACAAGGACAGGGGGCTAGTCAGCCCCAGCATTTT | CSALQGQGASQPQHF | few | TRBV20-1 | TRBD1 | TRBJ1-5
TGTGCCAGCAGCTCCGCTTTTCGGTACAGAAATTCACCCCTCCACTTT | CASSSAFRYRNSPLHF | NA | TRBV7-9 | NA | TRBJ1-6
TGCGCCAGCAGCTCCGGGGTCCATAATTCACCCCTCCACTTT | CASSSGVHNSPLHF | few | TRBV5-1 | NA | TRBJ1-6
TGCAGCGTTAGTGCTGGCGATGAAAAACTGTTTTTT | CSVSAGDEKLFF | few | TRBV29-1 | NA | TRBJ1-4
TGTGCCAGTAAGGGCATTGGGGGCTCCTACAATGAGCAGTTCTTC | CASKGIGGSYNEQFF | many | TRBV19 | NA | TRBJ2-1
TGTGCCAGCAGTTTAGTGGCGTTGAACAATGAGCAGTTCTTC | CASSLVALNNEQFF | few | TRBV12-3/TRBV12-4 | NA | TRBJ2-1